These T cell receptor beta chains were read from a single sample in a study of T cells in narcolepsy. Assay: immunoSEQ multiplex PCR; the TCRdb copy retains only in-frame clones and omits some. The table shows 27,000 or so clones, with approximately 89% occurring only once. The sample was CD45RA- memory CD4+ T cells from PBMCs. These TCRs come from a human donor with narcolepsy. The CDR3 runs from the conserved cysteine through the conserved F or W. The D gene is left open where the match is weak. Rows may omit the clone size; those that give it use once, few, many or a size class.

J gene,D gene,V gene,clone size,CDR3 protein,CDR3 DNA
TRBJ1-3,NA,TRBV19,NA,CASSFGLSGNTIYF,TGTGCCAGTAGTTTCGGTCTCTCTGGAAACACCATATATTTT
TRBJ2-3,TRBD2,TRBV7-7,NA,CASSLGLAGGGDTQYF,TGTGCCAGCAGCTTGGGACTAGCGGGGGGCGGGGATACGCAGTATTTT
TRBJ1-3,TRBD1,TRBV5-3,NA,CASRTGVGNTIYF,TGTGCCAGCAGGACAGGGGTCGGAAACACCATATATTTT
TRBJ1-4,TRBD1,TRBV6-1,NA,CASSERQGAGSANEKLFF,TGTGCCAGCAGTGAAAGACAGGGGGCGGGTTCGGCTAATGAAAAACTGTTTTTT
TRBJ1-5,TRBD1,TRBV6-1,once,CASSQGTGGQPQHF,TGTGCCAGCAGCCAAGGGACAGGGGGACAGCCCCAGCATTTT
TRBJ2-5,TRBD1,TRBV6-5,NA,CASRMTGTETQYF,TGTGCCAGCAGAATGACAGGGACAGAGACCCAGTACTTC
TRBJ1-1,NA,TRBV2,NA,CASQGQKNTEAFF,TGTGCCAGCCAAGGACAGAAGAACACTGAAGCTTTCTTT
TRBJ2-1,TRBD2,TRBV5-1,NA,CASSSLAGAYNEQFF,TGCGCCAGCAGCTCCCTAGCGGGAGCCTACAATGAGCAGTTCTTC
TRBJ1-1,NA,TRBV5-1,NA,CASSYQGQNTEAFF,TGCGCCAGCAGCTATCAGGGTCAGAACACTGAAGCTTTCTTT
TRBJ1-2,TRBD1,TRBV5-1,NA,CASSLGRQGGNYGYTF,TGCGCCAGCAGCTTGGGTCGGCAGGGGGGTAACTATGGCTACACCTTC
TRBJ1-2,TRBD1,TRBV4-2,NA,CASSQNGQGEGYTF,TGTGCCAGCAGCCAGAACGGACAGGGGGAAGGCTACACCTTC
TRBJ1-4,NA,TRBV2,NA,CASSVGASGANEKLFF,TGTGCCAGCAGTGTGGGGGCCTCCGGGGCTAATGAAAAACTGTTTTTT
TRBJ1-4,NA,TRBV2,NA,CASSEDTGMDEKLFF,TGTGCCAGCAGTGAAGATACGGGAATGGATGAAAAACTGTTTTTT
TRBJ1-6,TRBD1,TRBV10-3,NA,CAISDGTVNSPLHF,TGTGCCATCAGCGACGGGACAGTTAATTCACCCCTCCACTTT
TRBJ1-1,NA,TRBV5-1,once,CASSLDGSVRTEAFF,TGCGCCAGCAGCTTGGACGGTTCGGTTAGGACTGAAGCTTTCTTT